This T cell receptor (beta chain) was recorded in a study of monozygotic twins with inflammatory bowel disease. The quantity of total RNA per TCR library was around 3,600 ng. cDNA synthesis was performed in eight separate reactions for each sample. TCRdb reworked the 5' RACE reads into one entry per CDR3 protein, no DNA. The sample has around 410,000 distinct CDR3 sequences, and its top ten clones hold 2% to 3%. CDR1 is MDHEN and CDR2 is SYDVKM in the germline V gene. The CDR3 sequence is 12 residues long. Note on this clonotype: Its cognate antigen is unknown.

Study-level points and caveats: Repertoire similarity did not separate concordant from discordant twins, possibly from limited power. The analysis failed to separate different T cell subtypes.

The sequencing input was blood. The chain employs TRBV28 and TRBJ1-6. The clonotype originates from a human donor with ulcerative colitis or Crohn's disease, or a healthy co-twin of an affected twin (not recorded which). The CDR3 region is CAALTHNSPLHF.